This T cell receptor (beta chain) was identified during a study of blood T cell repertoires in COVID-19. Study details: PBMCs, B-cell-depleted T cells, or T cells were the source of the cDNA or gDNA that made up the material.

The CDR3 is 15 amino acids. Germline CDR1 PRHDT, CDR2 FYEKMQ (reference sequence). V shed 3 bases and J 3 bases; nucleotides not matched to a gene: 6. Participants came from some 26 US areas, aged roughly 18 to 90 years. Clones were sequenced by immunoSEQ multiplex PCR, and TCRdb holds only the in-frame ones, with some missing. The sample yields roughly 450,000 clones, roughly 91% seen once. The chain has TRBV13 and TRBJ1-1; TRBD1 agrees at 8 bases. The sequence derives from a man aged 18 to 30 who had recovered from COVID-19. The sequencing sample was made of PBMCs or T cells enriched from blood (not recorded which). The CDR3 region has the DNA TGTGCCAGCAGCTTCCTCCAGGGGGCGTACACTGAAGCTTTCTTT. Its protein is CASSFLQGAYTEAFF. Combining the CDR3 with reference TRBV13 and TRBJ1-1 gives the whole variable domain AAGVIQSPRHLIKEKRETATLKCYPIPRHDTVYWYQQGPGQDPQFLISFYEKMQSDKGSIPDRFSAQQFSDYHSELNMSSLELGDSALYFCASSFLQGAYTEAFFGQGTRLTVV.